This TCR beta chain is drawn from a study of CD4 and CD8 cells across lung adenocarcinoma regions. The patients had localized lung adenocarcinoma, a non-small cell subtype. This clonotype has a handful of counts. TCRdb re-called the PCR reads with MiXCR, one entry per CDR3 protein. The sample gives around 16,000 distinct CDR3 sequences, roughly 51% of which show up once; about 30% is in the top ten. The CDR3 contains 12 residues. The germline V gene has CDR1 MNHNS and CDR2 SASEGT. Trimming shortened V by 3 bases and J by 10 bases, and 10 bases separated the two germline ends. Sequences were obtained from CD8+ T cells from the center of a lung tumor. V and J are TRBV6-1 and TRBJ2-4; D possibly uses TRBD1 or TRBD2 (5 bases each). This TCR came from a female donor with lung adenocarcinoma. The CD4 and CD8 labels of this study may be unreliable. The CDR3 is CASSEQGDIQYF. CDR3 DNA: TGTGCCAGCAGTGAGCAGGGAGATATTCAGTACTTC.